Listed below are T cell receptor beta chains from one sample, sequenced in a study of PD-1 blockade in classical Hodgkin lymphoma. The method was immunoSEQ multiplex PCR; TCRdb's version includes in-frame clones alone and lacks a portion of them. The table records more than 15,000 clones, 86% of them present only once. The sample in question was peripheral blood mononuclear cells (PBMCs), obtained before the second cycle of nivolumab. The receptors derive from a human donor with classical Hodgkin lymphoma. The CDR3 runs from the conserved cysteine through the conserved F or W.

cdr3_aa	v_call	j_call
CASSPGQGDIQPQHF	TRBV19	TRBJ1-5
CASSFGPGSPGGELFF	TRBV27	TRBJ2-2
CASSTHRDSNSPLHF	TRBV7-9	TRBJ1-6
CASSVESVTEQFF	TRBV9	TRBJ2-1
CASSTRRGGVRETQYF	TRBV19	TRBJ2-5
CASSLSSSDSFPYNEQFF	TRBV27	TRBJ2-1
CASSPRPETQYF	TRBV7-9	TRBJ2-5
CASSSRRQGNYGYTF	TRBV6-5	TRBJ1-2
CASSEGSDYGYTF	TRBV5-1	TRBJ1-2
CASSLASNYGYTF	TRBV7-9	TRBJ1-2
CASSLEANTEQFF	TRBV7-9	TRBJ2-1
CASSSGTGGLVSGNTIYF	TRBV7-9	TRBJ1-3
CASSLGVRVGYTF	TRBV7-4	TRBJ1-2
CASRMDRGVPPGLGNQPQHF	TRBV2	TRBJ1-5
CASTQVAGSGGYTF	TRBV7-8	TRBJ1-2
CASSLSGNQETQYF	TRBV5-1	TRBJ2-5
CASSLRENTEAFF	TRBV5-1	TRBJ1-1
CASSVQGQNEKLFF	TRBV5-1	TRBJ1-4
CASARRSGNQPQHF	TRBV6-6	TRBJ1-5
CSVEKDSGQETQYF	TRBV29-1	TRBJ2-5
CASSLAREGEQFF	TRBV7-7	TRBJ2-1
CASSLATTGEGQPQHF	TRBV7-9	TRBJ1-5
CASSFGQGEYHTEAFF	TRBV27	TRBJ1-1
CASSQGLDPTPPDTQYF	TRBV4-2	TRBJ2-3
CASRISGVVGETQYF	TRBV5-1	TRBJ2-5
CASSLGTTGIHGYTF	TRBV5-1	TRBJ1-2
CASSQDHAEKLFF	TRBV4-3	TRBJ1-4
CASSFRQTSNYGYTF	TRBV27	TRBJ1-2
CASSARGLAGVDEQFF	TRBV5-4	TRBJ2-1
CASSPGQAQIGNTIYF	TRBV18	TRBJ1-3
CASSSATSGGPYYEQYF	TRBV5-1	TRBJ2-7
CASSQESTGYGYTF	TRBV4-2	TRBJ1-2
CASSPPWSKETQYF	TRBV18	TRBJ2-5
CASSTRGLNEKLFF	TRBV28	TRBJ1-4
CASSQDGLSGNTIYF	TRBV5-1	TRBJ1-3
CASSAVLGTGQGYTF	TRBV9	TRBJ1-2
CASRGAGTTTYEQYF	TRBV6-5	TRBJ2-7